These T cell receptor beta chains were read from a single sample in a study of blood T cells in healthy people across ages. TCRdb reprocessed the 5' RACE reads via MiXCR and lists one record per CDR3 protein. Of about 1,500,000 distinct CDR3 sequences listed, about 28% are singletons. Material: blood. The receptor set was obtained from a woman in her twenties or thirties in good health. CDR3s include the opening cysteine and the closing phenylalanine or tryptophan. Fields, in order: V gene, J gene, clone size, D gene, CDR3 DNA, CDR3 protein. D genes are given only for firm matches. Part of the rows lack a size; the others show once, few, many or a class for expanded clones.

>TRBV6-6|TRBJ1-4|.|TRBD1
TGTGCCAGCAGGGGACAGGGGTTGGTTAATGAAAAACTGTTTTTT
CASRGQGLVNEKLFF
>TRBV29-1|TRBJ2-1|.|.
TGCAGCGCCATGGAGGGGCCCACTGGGGGGCAGTTCTTC
CSAMEGPTGGQFF
>TRBV7-9|TRBJ2-5|many|TRBD2
TGTGCCACCGCTAGCGGTCAAGAGACCCAGTACTTC
CATASGQETQYF
>TRBV9|TRBJ2-7|few|TRBD2
TGTGCCAGCAGCGGGGGGACCGGGACTAGACCTTACGAGCAGTACTTC
CASSGGTGTRPYEQYF
>TRBV28|TRBJ2-3|few|.
TGTGCCAGCAGATCTCTTGGACGGGGCACAGATACGCAGTATTTT
CASRSLGRGTDTQYF
>TRBV29-1|TRBJ2-1|.|TRBD1
TGCAGCGGCCGAGGACAGGGGACTTACAATGAGCAGTTCTTC
CSGRGQGTYNEQFF
>TRBV4-1|TRBJ1-1|.|TRBD1
TGCGCCAGCAGCCAAGTAGGGGGCGCGGGTAGGGAAGCTTTCTTT
CASSQVGGAGREAFF
>TRBV6-6|TRBJ2-1|few|TRBD2
TGTGCCAGCAGGCCGACGGGAGGCTCCTCCTACAATGAGCAGTTCTTC
CASRPTGGSSYNEQFF
>TRBV4-1|TRBJ2-7|many|.
TGCGCCAGCAGCCAAGTAGGGGCCTACGAGCAGTACTTC
CASSQVGAYEQYF
>TRBV10-3|TRBJ2-1|few|.
TGTGCCATCATGGGGCAAGGCGGAAGCTCCTACAATGAGCAGTTCTTC
CAIMGQGGSSYNEQFF
>TRBV24-1|TRBJ2-3|few|TRBD2
TGTGCCACCAGTGAATCCGGGACTAGCGGTATTGAAGATACGCAGTATTTT
CATSESGTSGIEDTQYF
>TRBV18|TRBJ2-5|once|.
TGTGCCAGCTCACCGTCTAGTGAGACAGCCGGGGGAGAGACCCAGTACTTC
CASSPSSETAGGETQYF
>TRBV24-1|TRBJ2-1|.|.
TGTGCCACCAGTGAATACCGGGACAATGAGCAGTTCTTC
CATSEYRDNEQFF
>TRBV25-1|TRBJ2-7|few|.
TGTGCCAGCACGCAACGGGACGCACCCTACGAGCAGTACTTC
CASTQRDAPYEQYF
>TRBV9|TRBJ2-5|many|TRBD2
TGTGCCAGCAGCCCAGGAGAGGCGGGGGAAGAGACCCAGTACTTC
CASSPGEAGEETQYF
>TRBV7-9|TRBJ2-1|few|TRBD1
TGTGCCAGCAGCTCCGTCACAGGGGGAGATGAGCAGTTCTTC
CASSSVTGGDEQFF
>TRBV3-1|TRBJ2-7|few|.
TGTGCCAGCAGGGGGGCTAGCGGCTACGAGCAGTACTTC
CASRGASGYEQYF
>TRBV20-1|TRBJ2-5|many|.
TGCAGTGCTAGAGAAGGGGAGACCCAGTACTTC
CSAREGETQYF
>TRBV14|TRBJ2-5|many|.
TGTGCCAGCAGCAGACAGCGAGGGTTGGAGACCCAGTACTTC
CASSRQRGLETQYF
>TRBV14|TRBJ2-5|.|.
TGTGCCAGCAGCCCCGGGGATAGCGCGCACCAAGAGACCCAGTACTTC
CASSPGDSAHQETQYF
>TRBV5-8|TRBJ1-6|.|.
TGTGCCAGCAGCTTAGTTTTCGGGGCACCCCTCCACTTT
CASSLVFGAPLHF
>TRBV24-1|TRBJ2-5|.|.
TGTGCCACCAGTGAAGCGGGCCGCCCCCAGCAGTACTTC
CATSEAGRPQQYF
>TRBV5-1|TRBJ2-1|few|.
TGCGCCAGCAGCTTGGGAGGGATCCTCTACAATGAGCAGTTCTTC
CASSLGGILYNEQFF
>TRBV5-4|TRBJ1-1|few|.
TGTGCCAGCAGCTTCCGACGGAGCCCTGAAGCTTTCTTT
CASSFRRSPEAFF
>TRBV7-9|TRBJ2-5|few|.
TGTGCCAGCAGCTCCCGGACCCAGTACTTC
CASSSRTQYF
>TRBV28|TRBJ1-2|many|.
TGTGCCATCCTCTCGGACGGTCACTATGGCTACACCTTC
CAILSDGHYGYTF
>TRBV12-3/TRBV12-4|TRBJ1-5|few|.
TGTGCCAGCACCCCCCGGAGTAGGGGCGGCAATCAGCCCCAGCATTTT
CASTPRSRGGNQPQHF
>TRBV5-1|TRBJ2-1|few|TRBD1
TGCGCCAGCAGCTCCCAACGGGGACAGGGAACGAACAATGAGCAGTTCTTC
CASSSQRGQGTNNEQFF
>TRBV27|TRBJ2-1|.|.
TGTCAGTCGGGGTCCCACAATGAGCAGTTCTTC
CQSGSHNEQFF
>TRBV6-4|TRBJ2-1|many|TRBD2
TGTGCCAGCAGTCCGGCGGGGGGCCTCGGCAATGAGCAGTTCTTC
CASSPAGGLGNEQFF
>TRBV12-3/TRBV12-4|TRBJ2-5|many|.
TGTGCCAGCAGGGAGTTTGGGGAGACCCAGTACTTC
CASREFGETQYF
>TRBV4-3|TRBJ1-2|few|.
TGCGCCAGCAGCCAAGATACGGCGGGGTATGGCTACACCTTC
CASSQDTAGYGYTF
>TRBV20-1|TRBJ2-3|few|.
TGCAGTGCCCCGGGACCCCGGGGAGATACGCAGTATTTT
CSAPGPRGDTQYF
>TRBV9|TRBJ2-1|few|.
TGTGCCAGCAGCGTACGGGCGGGATCGGATGAGCAGTTCTTC
CASSVRAGSDEQFF